Listed below are T cell receptor beta chains from one sample, sequenced in a study of blood T cell repertoires in COVID-19. The table came from immunoSEQ multiplex PCR; TCRdb's copy has only in-frame clones and leaves some out. The sample holds tens of thousands of clones; about 86% are singletons and the top ten take about a tenth. Sequencing input: peripheral blood. The receptors shown here come from an elderly man with COVID-19, enrolled during active disease. Both conserved end residues are part of each CDR3. Each record gives: D gene, J gene, clone size, V gene, CDR3 DNA, CDR3 protein. A D gene is named only where the DNA matches it firmly. Clone size is stated in some rows and not others, as once, few, many or a class when expanded.

d_call: TRBD1; j_call: TRBJ1-6; clone_size: few; v_call: TRBV9; cdr3_nt: TGTGCCAGCAGCGCCGGACAGGATAATTCACCCCTCCACTTT; cdr3_aa: CASSAGQDNSPLHF
d_call: TRBD2; j_call: TRBJ2-1; clone_size: -; v_call: TRBV7-9; cdr3_nt: TGTGCCAGCAGCCCCGCCTGGACGAGCGGGAGGGGGGGTGAGCAGTTCTTC; cdr3_aa: CASSPAWTSGRGGEQFF
d_call: TRBD2; j_call: TRBJ2-2; clone_size: -; v_call: TRBV10-2; cdr3_nt: TGCGCCAGCAGCTCCGGGACTAGCGGGCTCAGGGAGCTGTTTTTT; cdr3_aa: CASSSGTSGLRELFF
d_call: -; j_call: TRBJ2-6; clone_size: -; v_call: TRBV10-3; cdr3_nt: TGTGCCATGGGGGGGCCAAGCTCTGGGGCCAACGTCCTGACTTTC; cdr3_aa: CAMGGPSSGANVLTF
d_call: TRBD1; j_call: TRBJ1-2; clone_size: -; v_call: TRBV14; cdr3_nt: TGTGCCAGCAGCCAACCCGGACAGGGGAGGGGCTACACCTTC; cdr3_aa: CASSQPGQGRGYTF
d_call: -; j_call: TRBJ1-3; clone_size: -; v_call: TRBV14; cdr3_nt: TGTGCCAGCAGCCTTGGAGAAGGGGCGACTGGAAACACCATATATTTT; cdr3_aa: CASSLGEGATGNTIYF
d_call: -; j_call: TRBJ2-7; clone_size: once; v_call: TRBV7-6; cdr3_nt: TGTGCCAGCAGCTACGCTGAGTCGTCCTACGAGCAGTACTTC; cdr3_aa: CASSYAESSYEQYF
d_call: TRBD1; j_call: TRBJ1-2; clone_size: -; v_call: TRBV7-2; cdr3_nt: TGTGCCAGCAGCTTATTACCCGGGACAGGGGCTAACTATGGCTACACCTTC; cdr3_aa: CASSLLPGTGANYGYTF
d_call: TRBD2; j_call: TRBJ2-3; clone_size: few; v_call: TRBV7-9; cdr3_nt: TGTGCCAGCAGCTTAGTGGTGGGAGGGCTAACAGATACGCAGTATTTT; cdr3_aa: CASSLVVGGLTDTQYF
d_call: TRBD1; j_call: TRBJ2-7; clone_size: -; v_call: TRBV5-5; cdr3_nt: TGTGCCAGCAGCCCGCGGACAGGGGGAGGGCACGAGCAGTACTTC; cdr3_aa: CASSPRTGGGHEQYF
d_call: TRBD2; j_call: TRBJ2-1; clone_size: -; v_call: TRBV27; cdr3_nt: TGTGTCAGCAGTCCCCCCCGAAGGATGAGCGGGAGGGGGGATGAGCAGTTCTTC; cdr3_aa: CVSSPPRRMSGRGDEQFF
d_call: TRBD1; j_call: TRBJ2-5; clone_size: -; v_call: TRBV7-2; cdr3_nt: TGTGCCAGCAGCTCGAGAACAGGGGGCGAGACCCAGTACTTC; cdr3_aa: CASSSRTGGETQYF
d_call: TRBD2; j_call: TRBJ2-5; clone_size: -; v_call: TRBV18; cdr3_nt: TGTGCCAGCTCACCACCCCGGGGGGAAGAGACCCAGTACTTC; cdr3_aa: CASSPPRGEETQYF
d_call: -; j_call: TRBJ2-5; clone_size: -; v_call: TRBV7-8; cdr3_nt: TGTGCCAGCAGCCTGACACGACAGACGATTAAGGCCCAGTACTTC; cdr3_aa: CASSLTRQTIKAQYF
d_call: TRBD1; j_call: TRBJ1-4; clone_size: -; v_call: TRBV27; cdr3_nt: TGTGCCAGCAGGCAGGGGGCAACTAATGAAAAACTGTTTTTT; cdr3_aa: CASRQGATNEKLFF
d_call: TRBD1; j_call: TRBJ2-1; clone_size: -; v_call: TRBV12-5; cdr3_nt: TGTGCTAGTGGTTCCACGACCGGGACAGGGGCCAACAATGAGCAGTTCTTC; cdr3_aa: CASGSTTGTGANNEQFF
d_call: -; j_call: TRBJ2-2; clone_size: -; v_call: TRBV7-9; cdr3_nt: TGTGCCAGCAGCTTAAAACAGGCGAACACCGGGGAGCTGTTTTTT; cdr3_aa: CASSLKQANTGELFF
d_call: -; j_call: TRBJ1-2; clone_size: -; v_call: TRBV6-4; cdr3_nt: TGTGCCAGCACCCGGGGTATCAACTATGGCTACACCTTC; cdr3_aa: CASTRGINYGYTF
d_call: -; j_call: TRBJ1-2; clone_size: -; v_call: TRBV29-1; cdr3_nt: TGCAGCGTGGGGGGTACGAACTATGGCTACACCTTC; cdr3_aa: CSVGGTNYGYTF
d_call: -; j_call: TRBJ1-1; clone_size: -; v_call: TRBV9; cdr3_nt: TGTGCCAGCAGCGTAGATGGGAGACGGGGAAACACTGAAGCTTTCTTT; cdr3_aa: CASSVDGRRGNTEAFF
d_call: -; j_call: TRBJ1-1; clone_size: once; v_call: TRBV28; cdr3_nt: TGTGCCAGCAGTTTAATCTCCGAGGAGAACACTGAAGCTTTCTTT; cdr3_aa: CASSLISEENTEAFF
d_call: -; j_call: TRBJ2-3; clone_size: -; v_call: TRBV28; cdr3_nt: TGTGCCAGCAGTCCAACCGGACTCACCACAGATACGCAGTATTTT; cdr3_aa: CASSPTGLTTDTQYF
d_call: TRBD1; j_call: TRBJ1-5; clone_size: -; v_call: TRBV6-5; cdr3_nt: TGTGCCAGCAGCCCGGGACAGGGAAGTCAGCCCCAGCATTTT; cdr3_aa: CASSPGQGSQPQHF
d_call: TRBD1; j_call: TRBJ1-4; clone_size: -; v_call: TRBV14; cdr3_nt: TGTGCCAGCAGCCAGCGGACAGGGTCCCCAACTAATGAAAAACTGTTTTTT; cdr3_aa: CASSQRTGSPTNEKLFF
d_call: TRBD1; j_call: TRBJ1-1; clone_size: -; v_call: TRBV5-4; cdr3_nt: TGTGCCAGCAGCTCCGGGACAGGGTCGGGAACTGAAGCTTTCTTT; cdr3_aa: CASSSGTGSGTEAFF
d_call: TRBD1; j_call: TRBJ2-3; clone_size: -; v_call: TRBV10-1; cdr3_nt: TGCGCCAGCAGTTCGGGACAGAGCCCAGATACGCAGTATTTT; cdr3_aa: CASSSGQSPDTQYF
d_call: TRBD1; j_call: TRBJ2-7; clone_size: -; v_call: TRBV28; cdr3_nt: TGTGCCAGCAGTTTAGGAGGACAGGAGCCCTACGAGCAGTACTTC; cdr3_aa: CASSLGGQEPYEQYF
d_call: -; j_call: TRBJ2-3; clone_size: -; v_call: TRBV7-2; cdr3_nt: TGTGCCAGCAGCTTAGTCGGTGGACTGGATACGCAGTATTTT; cdr3_aa: CASSLVGGLDTQYF
d_call: TRBD1; j_call: TRBJ1-1; clone_size: -; v_call: TRBV19; cdr3_nt: TGTGCCAGTAGTACGTCTCCGACAGGGGTACGGACTGAAGCTTTCTTT; cdr3_aa: CASSTSPTGVRTEAFF
d_call: TRBD2; j_call: TRBJ2-1; clone_size: -; v_call: TRBV24-1; cdr3_nt: TGTGCCACCAGTGACCCCTTAGCGGGAGGCTCCTACAATGAGCAGTTCTTC; cdr3_aa: CATSDPLAGGSYNEQFF
d_call: -; j_call: TRBJ1-1; clone_size: -; v_call: TRBV5-1; cdr3_nt: TGCGCCAGCAGCTTACAGGGGAACACTGAAGCTTTCTTT; cdr3_aa: CASSLQGNTEAFF
d_call: TRBD2; j_call: TRBJ2-1; clone_size: -; v_call: TRBV9; cdr3_nt: TGTGCCAGCAGCGTCGGGACTAGTGGCCATGAGCAGTTCTTC; cdr3_aa: CASSVGTSGHEQFF
d_call: TRBD2; j_call: TRBJ2-3; clone_size: -; v_call: TRBV6-1; cdr3_nt: TGTGCCAGCAGTCTAGCGGGAGGGACAGATACGCAGTATTTT; cdr3_aa: CASSLAGGTDTQYF
d_call: TRBD1; j_call: TRBJ2-7; clone_size: -; v_call: TRBV7-9; cdr3_nt: TGTGCCAGCAGCCCGGGACAGGGGGCCTACGAGCAGTACTTC; cdr3_aa: CASSPGQGAYEQYF
d_call: -; j_call: TRBJ2-2; clone_size: few; v_call: TRBV7-2; cdr3_nt: TGTGCCAGCAGCCCCATGAACACCGGGGAGCTGTTTTTT; cdr3_aa: CASSPMNTGELFF
d_call: -; j_call: TRBJ2-1; clone_size: -; v_call: TRBV27; cdr3_nt: TGTGCCAGCAGTTTATCGTCCCTAAACAATGAGCAGTTCTTC; cdr3_aa: CASSLSSLNNEQFF
d_call: -; j_call: TRBJ2-3; clone_size: -; v_call: TRBV9; cdr3_nt: TGTGCCAGCAGCGTACGAATAGGATTCAGGGAAGGGGGCACAGATACGCAGTATTTT; cdr3_aa: CASSVRIGFREGGTDTQYF
d_call: -; j_call: TRBJ2-1; clone_size: -; v_call: TRBV11-3; cdr3_nt: TGTGCCAGCAGCCCCAAGCCCGGGACTCCCACCTACAATGAGCAGTTCTTC; cdr3_aa: CASSPKPGTPTYNEQFF
d_call: TRBD1; j_call: TRBJ1-2; clone_size: -; v_call: TRBV28; cdr3_nt: TGTGCCAGCGAGCCGGGACAGGGCTATGGCTACACCTTC; cdr3_aa: CASEPGQGYGYTF
d_call: -; j_call: TRBJ1-2; clone_size: -; v_call: TRBV7-6; cdr3_nt: TGTGCCAGCAGCTTAGAAGGAGGCGGCTACACCTTC; cdr3_aa: CASSLEGGGYTF
d_call: -; j_call: TRBJ2-7; clone_size: -; v_call: TRBV30; cdr3_nt: TGTGCCTGGAGTCCACAGGGCTACGAGCAGTACTTC; cdr3_aa: CAWSPQGYEQYF
d_call: TRBD1; j_call: TRBJ2-7; clone_size: -; v_call: TRBV3-1/TRBV3-2; cdr3_nt: TGTGCCAGCAGCCCCCGGACAGGGGAGGAATACGAGCAGTACTTC; cdr3_aa: CASSPRTGEEYEQYF
d_call: -; j_call: TRBJ1-1; clone_size: -; v_call: TRBV9; cdr3_nt: TGTGCCAGCAGCGTACAGGGGACTGAAGCTTTCTTT; cdr3_aa: CASSVQGTEAFF
d_call: -; j_call: TRBJ2-6; clone_size: -; v_call: TRBV4-2; cdr3_nt: TGTGCCAGCAGCCAAGATGGAGGAAGACCAGACGGGGAGACTGGGGCCAACGTCCTGACTTTC; cdr3_aa: CASSQDGGRPDGETGANVLTF
d_call: TRBD1; j_call: TRBJ1-4; clone_size: -; v_call: TRBV9; cdr3_nt: TGTGCCAGCAGCGCTCGGACAGGTCCGGGTGAAAAACTGTTTTTT; cdr3_aa: CASSARTGPGEKLFF
d_call: TRBD1; j_call: TRBJ2-3; clone_size: once; v_call: TRBV19; cdr3_nt: TGTGCCAGTAATCGGCCGGGACAGGGGGCAACAGATACGCAGTATTTT; cdr3_aa: CASNRPGQGATDTQYF
d_call: -; j_call: TRBJ1-5; clone_size: -; v_call: TRBV18; cdr3_nt: TGTGCCAGCTCACCAGCCGGGGGGGTGGGTCAGCCCCAGCATTTT; cdr3_aa: CASSPAGGVGQPQHF
d_call: TRBD1; j_call: TRBJ1-4; clone_size: -; v_call: TRBV7-2; cdr3_nt: TGTGCCAGCAGTGCACAGGGGATGGGTGAGGAAAAACTGTTTTTT; cdr3_aa: CASSAQGMGEEKLFF
d_call: -; j_call: TRBJ1-5; clone_size: -; v_call: TRBV7-2; cdr3_nt: TGTGCCAGCAGCCACAGGGGCAATCAGCCCCAGCATTTT; cdr3_aa: CASSHRGNQPQHF
d_call: -; j_call: TRBJ2-7; clone_size: -; v_call: TRBV2; cdr3_nt: TGTGCCAGCAGAGGAAGCGGAACGGGGGAGCAGTACTTC; cdr3_aa: CASRGSGTGEQYF
d_call: TRBD1; j_call: TRBJ1-1; clone_size: -; v_call: TRBV4-3; cdr3_nt: TGCGCCAGCAGCCCTGGGGGACAGGGCAACACTGAAGCTTTCTTT; cdr3_aa: CASSPGGQGNTEAFF
d_call: -; j_call: TRBJ1-2; clone_size: -; v_call: TRBV27; cdr3_nt: TGTGCCAGCCGCCGGGGTGCCCTCTATGGCTACACCTTC; cdr3_aa: CASRRGALYGYTF
d_call: -; j_call: TRBJ1-2; clone_size: -; v_call: TRBV29-1; cdr3_nt: TGCAGCGTTGTTGAACAGGGCCATTATCGTGGCTACACCTTC; cdr3_aa: CSVVEQGHYRGYTF
d_call: TRBD1; j_call: TRBJ2-1; clone_size: -; v_call: TRBV25-1; cdr3_nt: TGTGCCAGCAGTGCGATATACGCCGGGACAGGGGCAACTGAGCAGTTCTTC; cdr3_aa: CASSAIYAGTGATEQFF
d_call: TRBD1; j_call: TRBJ1-2; clone_size: -; v_call: TRBV9; cdr3_nt: TGTGCCAGCAGCTGGGGACAGGGTAGCCTTGAGCCCAACTATGGCTACACCTTC; cdr3_aa: CASSWGQGSLEPNYGYTF
d_call: TRBD1; j_call: TRBJ2-3; clone_size: -; v_call: TRBV6-5; cdr3_nt: TGTGCCAGCAGCGGGACAGGAGGCGATACGCAGTATTTT; cdr3_aa: CASSGTGGDTQYF
d_call: -; j_call: TRBJ2-5; clone_size: -; v_call: TRBV27; cdr3_nt: TGTGCCAGCAGCCGAAAACCCGCGGGTGAGACCCAGTACTTC; cdr3_aa: CASSRKPAGETQYF
d_call: -; j_call: TRBJ2-5; clone_size: once; v_call: TRBV4-3; cdr3_nt: TGCGCCAGCAGCCAAGATCTTGGTAGCGCTGCCGGAGAGACCCAGTACTTC; cdr3_aa: CASSQDLGSAAGETQYF